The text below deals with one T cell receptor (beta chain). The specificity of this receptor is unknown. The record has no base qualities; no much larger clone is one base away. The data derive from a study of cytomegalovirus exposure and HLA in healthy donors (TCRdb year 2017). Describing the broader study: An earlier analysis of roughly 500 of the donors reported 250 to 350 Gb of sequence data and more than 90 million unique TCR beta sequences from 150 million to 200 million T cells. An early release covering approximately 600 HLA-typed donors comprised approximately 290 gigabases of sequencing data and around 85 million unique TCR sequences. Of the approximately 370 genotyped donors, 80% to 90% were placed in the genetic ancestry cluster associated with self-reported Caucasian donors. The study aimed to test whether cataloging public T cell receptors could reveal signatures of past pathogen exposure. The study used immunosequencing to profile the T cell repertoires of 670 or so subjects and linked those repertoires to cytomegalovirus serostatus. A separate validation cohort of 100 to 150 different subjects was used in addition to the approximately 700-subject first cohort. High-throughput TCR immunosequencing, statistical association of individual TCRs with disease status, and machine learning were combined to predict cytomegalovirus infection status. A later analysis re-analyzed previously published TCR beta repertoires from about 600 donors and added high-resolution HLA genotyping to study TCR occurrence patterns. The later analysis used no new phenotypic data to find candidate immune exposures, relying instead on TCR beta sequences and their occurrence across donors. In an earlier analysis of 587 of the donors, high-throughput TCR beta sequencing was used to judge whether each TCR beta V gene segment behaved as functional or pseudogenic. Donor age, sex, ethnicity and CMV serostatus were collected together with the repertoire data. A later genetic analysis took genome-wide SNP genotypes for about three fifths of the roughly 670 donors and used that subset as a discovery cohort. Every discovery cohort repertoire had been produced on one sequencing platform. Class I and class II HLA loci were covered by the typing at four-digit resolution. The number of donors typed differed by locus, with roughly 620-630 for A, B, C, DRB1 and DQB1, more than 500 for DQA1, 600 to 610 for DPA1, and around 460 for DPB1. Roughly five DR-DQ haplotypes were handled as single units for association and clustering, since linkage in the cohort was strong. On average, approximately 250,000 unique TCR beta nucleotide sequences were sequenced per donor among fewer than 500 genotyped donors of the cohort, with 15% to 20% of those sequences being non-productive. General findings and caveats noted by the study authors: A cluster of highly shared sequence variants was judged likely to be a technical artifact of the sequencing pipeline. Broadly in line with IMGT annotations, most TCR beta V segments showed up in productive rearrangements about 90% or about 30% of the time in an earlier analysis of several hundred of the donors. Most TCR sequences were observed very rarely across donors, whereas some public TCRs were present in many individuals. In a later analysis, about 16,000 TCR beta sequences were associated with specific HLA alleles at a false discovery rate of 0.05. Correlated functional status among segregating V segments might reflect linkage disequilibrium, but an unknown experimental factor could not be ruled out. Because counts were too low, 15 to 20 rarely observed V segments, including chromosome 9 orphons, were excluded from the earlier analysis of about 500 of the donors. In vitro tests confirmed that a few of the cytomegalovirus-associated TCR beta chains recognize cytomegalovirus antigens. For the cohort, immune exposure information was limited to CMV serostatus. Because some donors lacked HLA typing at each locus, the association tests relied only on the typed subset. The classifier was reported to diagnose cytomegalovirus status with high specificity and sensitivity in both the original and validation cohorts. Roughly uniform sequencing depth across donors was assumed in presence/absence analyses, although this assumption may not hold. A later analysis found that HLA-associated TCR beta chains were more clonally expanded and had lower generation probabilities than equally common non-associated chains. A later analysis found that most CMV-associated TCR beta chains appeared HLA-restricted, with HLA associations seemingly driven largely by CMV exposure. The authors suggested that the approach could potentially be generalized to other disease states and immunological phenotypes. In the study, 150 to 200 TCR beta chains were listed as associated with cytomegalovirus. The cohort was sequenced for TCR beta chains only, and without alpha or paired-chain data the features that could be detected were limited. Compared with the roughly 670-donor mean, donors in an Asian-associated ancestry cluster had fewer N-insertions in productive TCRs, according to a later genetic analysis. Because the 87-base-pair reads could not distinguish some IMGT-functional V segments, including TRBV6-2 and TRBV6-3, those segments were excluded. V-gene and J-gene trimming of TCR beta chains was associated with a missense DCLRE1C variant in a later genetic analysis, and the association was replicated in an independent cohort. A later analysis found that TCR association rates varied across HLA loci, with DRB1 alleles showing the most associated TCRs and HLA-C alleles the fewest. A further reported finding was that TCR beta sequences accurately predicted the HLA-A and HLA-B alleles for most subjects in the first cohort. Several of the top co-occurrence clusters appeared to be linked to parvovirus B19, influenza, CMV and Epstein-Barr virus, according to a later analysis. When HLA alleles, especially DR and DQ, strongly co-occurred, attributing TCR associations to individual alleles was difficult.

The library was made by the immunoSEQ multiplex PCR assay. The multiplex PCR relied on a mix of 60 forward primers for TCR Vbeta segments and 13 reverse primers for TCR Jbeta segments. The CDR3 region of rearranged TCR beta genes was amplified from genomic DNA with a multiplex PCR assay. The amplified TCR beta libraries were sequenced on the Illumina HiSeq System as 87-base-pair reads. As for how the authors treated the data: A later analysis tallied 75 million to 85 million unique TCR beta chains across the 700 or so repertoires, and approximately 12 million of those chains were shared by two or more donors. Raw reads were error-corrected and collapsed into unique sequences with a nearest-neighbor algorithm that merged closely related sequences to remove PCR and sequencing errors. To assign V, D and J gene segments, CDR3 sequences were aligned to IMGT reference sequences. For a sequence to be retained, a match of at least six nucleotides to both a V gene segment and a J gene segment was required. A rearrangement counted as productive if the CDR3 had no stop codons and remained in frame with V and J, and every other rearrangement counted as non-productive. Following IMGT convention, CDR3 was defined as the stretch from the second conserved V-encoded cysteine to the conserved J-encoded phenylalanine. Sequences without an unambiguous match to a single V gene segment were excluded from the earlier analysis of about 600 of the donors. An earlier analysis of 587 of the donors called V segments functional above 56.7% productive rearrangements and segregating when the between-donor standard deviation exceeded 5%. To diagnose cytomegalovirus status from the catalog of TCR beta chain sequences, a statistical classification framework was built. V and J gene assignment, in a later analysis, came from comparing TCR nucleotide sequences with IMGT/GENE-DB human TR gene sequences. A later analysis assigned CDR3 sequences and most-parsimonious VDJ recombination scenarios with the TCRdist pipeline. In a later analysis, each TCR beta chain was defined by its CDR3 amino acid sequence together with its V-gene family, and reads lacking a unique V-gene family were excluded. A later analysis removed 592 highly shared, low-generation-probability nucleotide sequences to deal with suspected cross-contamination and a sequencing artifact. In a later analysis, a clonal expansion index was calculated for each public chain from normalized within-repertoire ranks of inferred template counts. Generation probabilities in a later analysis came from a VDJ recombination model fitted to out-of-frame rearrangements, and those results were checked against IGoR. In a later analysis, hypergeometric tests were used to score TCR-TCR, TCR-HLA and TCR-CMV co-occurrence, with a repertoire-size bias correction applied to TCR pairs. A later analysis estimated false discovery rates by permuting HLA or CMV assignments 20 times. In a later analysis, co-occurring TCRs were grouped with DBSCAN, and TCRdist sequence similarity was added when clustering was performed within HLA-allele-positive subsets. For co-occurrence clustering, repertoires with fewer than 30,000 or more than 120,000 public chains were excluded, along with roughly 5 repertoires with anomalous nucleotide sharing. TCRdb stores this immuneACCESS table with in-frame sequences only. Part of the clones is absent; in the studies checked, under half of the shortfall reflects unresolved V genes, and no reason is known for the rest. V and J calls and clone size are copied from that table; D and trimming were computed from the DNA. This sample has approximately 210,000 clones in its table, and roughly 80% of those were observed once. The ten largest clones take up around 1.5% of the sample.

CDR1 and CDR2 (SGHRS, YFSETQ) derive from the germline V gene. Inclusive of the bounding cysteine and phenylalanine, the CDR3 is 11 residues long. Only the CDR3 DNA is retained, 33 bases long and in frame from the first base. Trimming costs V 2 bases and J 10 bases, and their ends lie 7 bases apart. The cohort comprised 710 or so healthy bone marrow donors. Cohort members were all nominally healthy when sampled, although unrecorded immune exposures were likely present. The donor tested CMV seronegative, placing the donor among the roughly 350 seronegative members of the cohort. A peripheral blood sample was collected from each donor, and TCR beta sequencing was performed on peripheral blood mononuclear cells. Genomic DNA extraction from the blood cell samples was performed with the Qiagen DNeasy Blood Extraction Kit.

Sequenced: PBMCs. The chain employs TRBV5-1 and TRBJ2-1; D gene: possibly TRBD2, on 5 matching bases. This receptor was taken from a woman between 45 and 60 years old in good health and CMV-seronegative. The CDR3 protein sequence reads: CASSLAEEQFF. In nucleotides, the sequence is TGCGCCAGCAGCTTAGCGGAGGAGCAGTTCTTC.